This T cell receptor (beta chain) originates from a study of T cell responses to AZD1222 COVID-19 vaccine. Background on the study: Second-dose recipients at about 4 or about 12 weeks were treated as one pooled group.

As to this clone: Its antigen is unidentified.

Study-wide points: Following two doses of AZD1222, Spike-specific TCR breadth and depth rose. There were mostly white British donors and more females than males, and clonal diversity was possibly underestimated.

Generated by immunoSEQ multiplex PCR, the TCRdb table keeps only in-frame clones and is missing some. The sample yields over 150,000 clones, about 92% seen once. Sequencing was performed on peripheral blood, taken on day 0 of AZD1222 vaccination. This receptor was identified in an adult in good health.

The CDR3 coding sequence is TGTGCCAGCAGTTTTCTGGGGGCGGTCACAGATACGCAGTATTTT. The encoded protein is CASSFLGAVTDTQYF. V is TRBV27 and J is TRBJ2-3; possible D gene TRBD1, 6 bases. Trimming shortened V by 3 bases and J by 2 bases, and 12 bases separated the two germline ends. The length of the CDR3 is 15 residues. Germline V gene data show CDR1 as MNHEY and CDR2 as SMNVEV (reference sequence).